The 2 T cell receptor beta chains in this list originate from one sample, sequenced in a study of identical twins. TCRdb re-called the 5' RACE reads with MiXCR, one entry per CDR3 protein. The sample lists 1,800,000 or so distinct CDR3 sequences; 32% were seen once. The specimen sequenced was cord blood. The receptors derive from a newborn girl in good health.

This clonotype was detected a few times. The V and J genes are TRBV19 and TRBJ2-7; 10 nucleotides line up with TRBD2. The length of the CDR3 is 16 residues. Germline assignment: CDR1 LNHDA and CDR2 SQIVND (reference sequence). V lost 5 bases and J lost 7; bases outside the gene matches: 14. The DNA of the CDR3 is TGTGCCAGTAGTCCCCGGGGACTAGCGAGGTACAATGAGCAGTACTTC. This codes for CASSPRGLARYNEQYF.

The rearrangement joins TRBV2 to TRBJ1-2; D may be TRBD1 (6 bases). Germline CDR1 is SNHLY and CDR2 is FYNNEI. The V end lost 8 bases, the J end lost 8 bases, and 21 bases lay between the germline ends. The CDR3 spans 14 residues. CDR3 loop: CASPLETGGLGYTF. Here the CDR3 DNA reads TGTGCCAGCCCTCTTGAGACAGGTGGCTTAGGCTACACCTTC. Supplemented by reference TRBV2 and TRBJ1-2, the full variable domain reads EPEVTQTPSHQVTQMGQEVILRCVPISNHLYFYWYRQILGQKVEFLVSFYNNEISEKSEIFDDQFSVERPDGSNFTLKIRSTKLEDSAMYFCASPLETGGLGYTFGSGTRLTVV.